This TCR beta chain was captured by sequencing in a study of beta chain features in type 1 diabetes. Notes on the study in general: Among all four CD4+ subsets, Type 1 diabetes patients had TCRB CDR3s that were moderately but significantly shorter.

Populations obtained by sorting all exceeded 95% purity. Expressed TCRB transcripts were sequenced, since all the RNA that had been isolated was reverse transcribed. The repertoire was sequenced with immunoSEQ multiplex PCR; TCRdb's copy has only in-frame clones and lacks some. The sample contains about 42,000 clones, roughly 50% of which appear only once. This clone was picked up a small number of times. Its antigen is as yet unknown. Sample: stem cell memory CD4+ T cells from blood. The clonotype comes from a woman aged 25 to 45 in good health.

The CDR3: CAWSSQGYGKGYTF. As DNA, the CDR3 is TGTGCCTGGAGTTCACAGGGGTACGGGAAAGGCTACACCTTC. This chain connects TRBV30 to TRBJ1-2, with TRBD1 matching over 7 bases. In germline, CDR1 is GTSNPN, CDR2 SVGIG (reference sequence). The V gene end was trimmed by 2 bases and the J gene end by 8 bases; junction bases not matched to a gene: 11. The CDR3 loop spans 14 amino acids.